This T cell receptor beta chain was documented in a study of shared clonotypes between healthy human individuals. With respect to this clone: Other DNA sequences in this specimen translate into the identical CDR3.

The data were produced by immunoSEQ multiplex PCR, yet TCRdb's version contains in-frame clones alone and is incomplete. The sample includes some 1,600,000 clones, around 98% of them seen just once. CDR1 GTSNPN and CDR2 SVGIG come from the germline V gene (reference sequence). The CDR3 runs to 13 residues. V gave up 2 bases and J gave up 3 bases, with 8 bases separating them. V and J are TRBV30 and TRBJ1-5, with D possibly matching TRBD1 (5 bases). The sample consisted of naive CD4+ T cells sorted from blood. Subset described: CD45RA+ positively selected. This sequence was found in a man in his thirties or forties in good health. DNA of the CDR3: TGTGCCTGGAGTACAGGTGTCAATCAGCCCCAGCATTTT. Residues: CAWSTGVNQPQHF.